The following is a T cell receptor (beta chain) sequence with its context. Its antigen remains unknown. Researchers ran the PCR with 60 Vbeta and 13 Jbeta primers. Original processing notes: Around 11 million shared chains were among the roughly 78 million unique TCR beta chains that a later analysis counted. The data were produced by immunoSEQ multiplex PCR, yet TCRdb's version contains in-frame clones alone and is incomplete. That table supplies the V and J calls and clone size; D and trimming were determined from the DNA. Listed are around 130,000 clones; 1.5% to 1.8% falls within the top ten. The sample originates from a study of cytomegalovirus exposure and HLA in healthy donors. Study results and limitations: Sequencing likely caused a cluster of highly shared sequence variants. TCR beta V- and J-gene trimming was later associated with a missense DCLRE1C variant.

CDR1 LNHDA and CDR2 SQIVND come from the germline V gene (reference sequence). This CDR3 has 17 amino acids. V dropped 0 bases and J dropped 4 bases, with 16 bases sitting between them. Sequencing used PBMCs. The rearrangement uses TRBV19 and TRBJ1-5; perhaps TRBD1 as D (5 bases). This receptor was taken from a woman in her thirties or forties in good health and CMV-seronegative. The CDR3 coding sequence is TGTGCCAGTAGTATAGATCCTCCGGCGGGGGGGAATCAGCCCCAGCATTTT. Translation: CASSIDPPAGGNQPQHF.